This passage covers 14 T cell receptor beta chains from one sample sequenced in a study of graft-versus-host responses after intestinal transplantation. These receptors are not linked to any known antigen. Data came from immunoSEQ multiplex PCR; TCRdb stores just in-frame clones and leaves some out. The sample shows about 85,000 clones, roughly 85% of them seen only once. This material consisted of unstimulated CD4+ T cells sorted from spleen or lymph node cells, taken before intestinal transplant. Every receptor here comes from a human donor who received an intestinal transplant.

The DNA of the CDR3 is TGTGCCAGCAGCGTAGTCGGTGCGGGATCGTTCAATGAGCAGTTCTTC. Translation gives CASSVVGAGSFNEQFF. J is TRBJ2-1 and V is TRBV9, with D perhaps matching TRBD2 (6 bases). The CDR3 runs to 16 residues. Trimming shortened V by 0 bases and J by 6 bases, and 16 bases separated the two germline ends. Germline V gives CDR1 SGDLS, CDR2 YYNGEE.

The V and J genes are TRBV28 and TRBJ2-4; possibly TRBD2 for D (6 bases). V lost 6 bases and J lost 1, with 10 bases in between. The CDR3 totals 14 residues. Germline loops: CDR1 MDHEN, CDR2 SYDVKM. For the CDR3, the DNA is TGTGCCAGCAGCCAAAGCGGGGCCAAAAACATTCAGTACTTC. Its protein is CASSQSGAKNIQYF.

CDR3 amino acids: CASSPEVGVEQYF. The CDR3 DNA follows: TGTGCCAGCAGCCCCGAGGTCGGAGTCGAGCAGTACTTC. The chain is built from TRBV7-3 and TRBJ2-7; unclear D gene. CDR1 SGHTA and CDR2 FQGTGA come from the germline V gene. The CDR3 loop spans 13 amino acids. V lost 5 bases, J lost 6 bases, and 14 bases lay in between.

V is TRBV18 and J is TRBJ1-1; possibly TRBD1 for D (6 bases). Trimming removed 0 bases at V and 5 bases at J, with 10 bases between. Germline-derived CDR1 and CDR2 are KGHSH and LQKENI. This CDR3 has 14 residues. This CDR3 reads CASSPPGAWTEAFF. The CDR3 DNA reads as TGTGCCAGCTCACCACCGGGGGCTTGGACTGAAGCTTTCTTT.

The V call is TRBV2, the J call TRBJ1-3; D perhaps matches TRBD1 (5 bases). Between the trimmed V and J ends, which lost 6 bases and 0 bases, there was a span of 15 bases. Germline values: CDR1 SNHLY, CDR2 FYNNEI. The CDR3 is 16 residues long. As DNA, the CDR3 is TGTGCCAGCAGCGGAAGAGACAGCGTCTCTGGAAACACCATATATTTT. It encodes CASSGRDSVSGNTIYF.

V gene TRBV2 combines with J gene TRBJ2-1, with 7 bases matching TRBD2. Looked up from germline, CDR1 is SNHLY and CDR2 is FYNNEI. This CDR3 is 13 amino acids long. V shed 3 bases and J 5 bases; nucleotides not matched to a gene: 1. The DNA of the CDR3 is TGTGCCAGCAGTGACGGGACTAACAATGAGCAGTTCTTC. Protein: CASSDGTNNEQFF.

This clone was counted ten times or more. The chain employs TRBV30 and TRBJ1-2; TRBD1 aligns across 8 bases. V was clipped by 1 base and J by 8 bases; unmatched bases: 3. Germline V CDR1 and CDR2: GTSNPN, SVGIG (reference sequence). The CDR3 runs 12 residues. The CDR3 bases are TGTGCCTGGAGTGCTCGACAGGGGGGCTACACCTTC. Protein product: CAWSARQGGYTF.

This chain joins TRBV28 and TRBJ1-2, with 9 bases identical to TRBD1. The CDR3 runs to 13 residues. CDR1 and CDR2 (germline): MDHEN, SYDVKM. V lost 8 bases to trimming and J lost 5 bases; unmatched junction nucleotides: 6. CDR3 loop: CASLNRGQYGYTF. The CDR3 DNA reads TGTGCCAGCCTGAACAGGGGGCAATATGGCTACACCTTC.

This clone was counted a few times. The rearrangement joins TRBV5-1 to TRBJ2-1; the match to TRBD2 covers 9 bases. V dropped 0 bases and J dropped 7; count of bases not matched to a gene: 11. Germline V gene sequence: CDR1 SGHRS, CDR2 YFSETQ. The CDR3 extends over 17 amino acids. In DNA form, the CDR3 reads TGCGCCAGCAGCTTGGGCCTAATGGCGGGAGGGGGGAATGAGCAGTTCTTC. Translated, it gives CASSLGLMAGGGNEQFF.

The CDR3 bases are TGTGCCAGCAGCCCAGAGTCCGGGATGGAAAAACTGTTTTTT. This encodes CASSPESGMEKLFF. The rearrangement links TRBV7-2 to TRBJ1-4; D remains ambiguous. CDR3 length: 14 amino acids. Germline CDR1 and CDR2: SGHTA and FQGNSA. V was pared by 5 bases and J by 8 bases, with 15 bases between.

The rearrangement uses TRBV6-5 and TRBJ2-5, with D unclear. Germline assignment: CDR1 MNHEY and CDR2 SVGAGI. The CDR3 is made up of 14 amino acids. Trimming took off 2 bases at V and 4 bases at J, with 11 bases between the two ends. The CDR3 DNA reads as TGTGCCAGCAGTTACGGGCAGCTTGGAGAGACCCAGTACTTC. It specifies CASSYGQLGETQYF.

DNA for the CDR3: TGCGCCAGCAGACTGGACAGGGGAAGGGGAAACACCATATATTTT. Protein sequence: CASRLDRGRGNTIYF. This chain connects TRBV5-1 to TRBJ1-3; 9 bases fit TRBD1. The trim removed 5 bases at V and 4 bases at J, leaving 7 bases unmatched. Germline V gene lookup returns CDR1 SGHRS and CDR2 YFSETQ. The CDR3 loop spans 15 amino acids. Together with reference TRBV5-1 and TRBJ1-3, the CDR3 gives the full variable domain: KAGVTQTPRYLIKTRGQQVTLSCSPISGHRSVSWYQQTPGQGLQFLFEYFSETQRNKGNFPGRFSGRQFSNSRSEMNVSTLELGDSALYLCASRLDRGRGNTIYFGEGSWLTVV.

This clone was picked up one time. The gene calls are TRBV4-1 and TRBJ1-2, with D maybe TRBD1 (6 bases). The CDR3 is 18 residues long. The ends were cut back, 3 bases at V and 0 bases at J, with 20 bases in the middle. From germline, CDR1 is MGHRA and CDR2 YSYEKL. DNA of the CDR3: TGCGCCAGCAGCCATGGTAGACAGGCGCGGTATACTAACTATGGCTACACCTTC. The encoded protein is CASSHGRQARYTNYGYTF.

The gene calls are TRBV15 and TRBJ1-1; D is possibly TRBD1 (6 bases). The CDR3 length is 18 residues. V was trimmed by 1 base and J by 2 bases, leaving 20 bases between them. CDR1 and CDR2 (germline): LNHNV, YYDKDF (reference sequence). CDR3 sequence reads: CATSRGRGQRRLNTEAFF. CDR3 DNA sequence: TGTGCCACCAGCAGAGGACGAGGACAGCGAAGGCTCAACACTGAAGCTTTCTTT.